This T cell receptor (beta chain) was profiled in a study of T cell changes during pregnancy in multiple sclerosis. TCRdb's copy holds only in-frame clones and misses some; the assay was immunoSEQ multiplex PCR. The sample records about 44,000 clones, about 89% being singletons. Germline CDR1 SGHDT, CDR2 YYEEEE. Trimming cost V 0 bases and J 2 bases; bases outside gene matches: 2. There are 15 residues in the CDR3. The rearrangement links TRBV5-6 to TRBJ2-7; 10 nucleotides align to TRBD2. The sequence came from a female donor with multiple sclerosis, enrolled in a pregnancy study. The sample here was CD4+ T cells from peripheral blood mononuclear cells, taken after pregnancy. CDR3 nucleotides: TGTGCCAGCAGCTTGGGGAGCGGGAGGGCCTACGAGCAGTACTTC. Its protein is CASSLGSGRAYEQYF.